This TCR beta chain is from a study of CD8+ T cells in alopecia areata. Across the whole study: Patients took tofacitinib for 6 to 18 months, followed by 6 drug-free months.

Treatment meaning: oral pan-JAK inhibitor, 5-10 mg twice daily. Researchers gathered lesional scalp punch biopsies and peripheral blood from patients with alopecia areata. Extraction of RNA preceded its reverse transcription into cDNA, which served as the sequencing template. The table came from immunoSEQ multiplex PCR; TCRdb's copy has only in-frame clones and leaves some out. Of about 270,000 clones listed, approximately 60% are singletons. As to this clone: What it binds is not known.

Study-level findings and limits: Many expanded lesional clones persisted during tofacitinib (in both scalp and blood).

The sequence was collected from a human donor with alopecia areata. Specimen: CD4+ T cells sorted from blood, collected around week 53, from a patient treated with tofacitinib.

CDR3 bases: TGTGCCAGCAGCCGACCCCAGGGAGCAGACACTGAAGCTTTCTTT. Encoded protein: CASSRPQGADTEAFF. This chain connects TRBV4-2 to TRBJ1-1, with D perhaps matching TRBD1 (5 bases). Germline CDR1 LGHNA, CDR2 YNFKEQ. Trimming cost V 4 bases and J 3 bases, with 15 bases left between them. The CDR3 totals 15 residues.